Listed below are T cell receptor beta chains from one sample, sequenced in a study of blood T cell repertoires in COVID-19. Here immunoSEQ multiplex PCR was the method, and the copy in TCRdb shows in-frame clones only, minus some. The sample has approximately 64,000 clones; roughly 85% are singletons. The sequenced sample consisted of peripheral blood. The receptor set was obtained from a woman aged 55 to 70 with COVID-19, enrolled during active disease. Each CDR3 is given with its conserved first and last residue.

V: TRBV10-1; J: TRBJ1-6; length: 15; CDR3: CASSEWRSTGSPLHF
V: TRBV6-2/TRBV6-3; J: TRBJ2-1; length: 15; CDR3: CASSYSRDRALEQFF
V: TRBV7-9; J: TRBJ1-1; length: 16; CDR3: CASSSPGQGNLGKAFF
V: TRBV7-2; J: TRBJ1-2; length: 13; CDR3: CASSLRDRGGYTF
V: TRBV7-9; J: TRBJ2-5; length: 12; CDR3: CASSRDVETQYF
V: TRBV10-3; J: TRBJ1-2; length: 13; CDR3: CATGQPLLYGYTF
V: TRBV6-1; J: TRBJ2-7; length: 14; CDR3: CASSDGGTFYEQYF
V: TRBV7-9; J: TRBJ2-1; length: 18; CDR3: CASSSSRNLAGDYNEQFF
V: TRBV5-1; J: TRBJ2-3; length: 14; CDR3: CASSFRGPTDTQYF
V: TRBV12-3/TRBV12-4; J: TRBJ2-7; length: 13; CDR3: CASTRDRFHEQYF
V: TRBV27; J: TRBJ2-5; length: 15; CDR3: CASSLLSSGRETQYF
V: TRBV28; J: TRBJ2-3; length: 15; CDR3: CASSVNSPSTDTQYF